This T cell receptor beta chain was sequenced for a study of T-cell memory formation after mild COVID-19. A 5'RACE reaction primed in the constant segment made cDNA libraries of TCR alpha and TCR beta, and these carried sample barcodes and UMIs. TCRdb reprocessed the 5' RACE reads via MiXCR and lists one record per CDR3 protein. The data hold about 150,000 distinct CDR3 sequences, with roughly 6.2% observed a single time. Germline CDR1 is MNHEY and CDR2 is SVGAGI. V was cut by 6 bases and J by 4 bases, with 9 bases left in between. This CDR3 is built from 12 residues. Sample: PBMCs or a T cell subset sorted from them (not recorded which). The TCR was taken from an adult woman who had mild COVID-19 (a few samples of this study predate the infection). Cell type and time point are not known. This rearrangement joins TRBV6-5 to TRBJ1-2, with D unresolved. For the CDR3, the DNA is TGTGCCAGCAGCCACGGTCTCTATGGCTACACCTTC. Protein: CASSHGLYGYTF.